A selection of T cell receptor beta chains follows, all from one sample in a study of blood T cell repertoires in COVID-19. Here immunoSEQ multiplex PCR was the method, and the copy in TCRdb shows in-frame clones only, minus some. The sample holds some 280,000 clones, about nine tenths seen once. The source material was peripheral blood. These receptors originate from a woman aged 55-70 years with acute or convalescent COVID-19. Each CDR3 is given with its conserved first and last residue. The D gene is left open where the match is weak. Size is omitted from some rows. Given values are once, few, many or a class for expanded clones.

v_call,j_call,d_call,clone_size,cdr3_aa,cdr3_nt
TRBV7-2,TRBJ2-1,NA,NA,CASSLGRGPYNEQFF,TGTGCCAGCAGCTTAGGGAGGGGTCCTTACAATGAGCAGTTCTTC
TRBV18,TRBJ2-5,NA,NA,CASSLRTPQETQYF,TGTGCCAGCTCACTTAGGACACCTCAAGAGACCCAGTACTTC
TRBV9,TRBJ2-3,NA,NA,CASSPTVGSTDTQYF,TGTGCCAGCAGCCCGACAGTTGGTAGCACAGATACGCAGTATTTT
TRBV6-5,TRBJ1-5,NA,once,CASRRYRESQPQHF,TGTGCCAGCAGGCGATACAGGGAGAGTCAGCCCCAGCATTTT
TRBV5-1,TRBJ2-7,NA,NA,CASSTLGSLWGQATTYEQYF,TGCGCCAGCAGCACTCTGGGCTCTCTTTGGGGCCAGGCGACGACCTACGAGCAGTACTTC
TRBV5-1,TRBJ1-1,NA,NA,CASSLAQVTEAFF,TGCGCCAGCAGCTTGGCACAAGTCACTGAAGCTTTCTTT
TRBV15,TRBJ2-5,TRBD1,NA,CATSRETGNPQETQYF,TGTGCCACCAGCAGAGAGACAGGGAACCCACAAGAGACCCAGTACTTC
TRBV4-1,TRBJ1-4,TRBD1,NA,CASSLDRVEEKLFF,TGCGCCAGCAGCCTCGACAGGGTAGAGGAAAAACTGTTTTTT
TRBV7-9,TRBJ1-1,TRBD1,NA,CASSRTGMNTEAFF,TGTGCCAGCAGCCGGACAGGGATGAACACTGAAGCTTTCTTT
TRBV27,TRBJ2-7,TRBD1,once,CASSAYRGAYEQYF,TGTGCCAGCAGTGCCTACAGGGGAGCCTACGAGCAGTACTTC
TRBV13,TRBJ2-3,NA,NA,CASSPASTDTQYF,TGTGCCAGCAGCCCAGCGAGCACAGATACGCAGTATTTT
TRBV6-5,TRBJ1-4,NA,few,CASGKQATNEKLFF,TGTGCCAGCGGTAAACAGGCAACTAATGAAAAACTGTTTTTT
TRBV27,TRBJ1-1,NA,NA,CASSLGLGRLNTEAFF,TGTGCCAGCAGTTTAGGACTTGGCAGGTTGAACACTGAAGCTTTCTTT
TRBV28,TRBJ1-2,NA,once,CASSLGGASFNYGYTF,TGTGCCAGCAGTTTAGGGGGCGCCTCCTTTAACTATGGCTACACCTTC
TRBV12-3/TRBV12-4,TRBJ1-1,NA,once,CASRVGGNTEAFF,TGTGCCAGCAGAGTGGGGGGGAACACTGAAGCTTTCTTT
TRBV5-6,TRBJ1-5,NA,NA,CASSTRGGIGFSNQPQHF,TGTGCCAGCAGCACACGGGGAGGGATAGGATTTAGCAATCAGCCCCAGCATTTT
TRBV5-3,TRBJ2-1,TRBD2,NA,CARSPGLAGVVSNEQFF,TGTGCCAGAAGCCCGGGACTAGCGGGGGTCGTCTCCAATGAGCAGTTCTTC
TRBV3-1/TRBV3-2,TRBJ2-1,NA,NA,CASSPSGLSYNEQFF,TGTGCCAGCAGCCCGAGTGGGCTTTCTTACAATGAGCAGTTCTTC
TRBV5-1,TRBJ1-1,NA,once,CASSLERQGGANTEAFF,TGCGCCAGCAGCTTGGAAAGGCAAGGTGGAGCGAACACTGAAGCTTTCTTT
TRBV11-3,TRBJ2-2,NA,NA,CASSLGALNTGELFF,TGTGCCAGCAGCTTAGGGGCGCTGAACACCGGGGAGCTGTTTTTT
TRBV11-2,TRBJ1-4,NA,NA,CASSSGQSATNEKLFF,TGTGCCAGCAGCTCCGGACAGTCCGCAACTAATGAAAAACTGTTTTTT
TRBV19,TRBJ2-1,NA,NA,CASSMSQVTYNEQFF,TGTGCCAGTAGTATGTCGCAGGTCACCTACAATGAGCAGTTCTTC
TRBV6-6,TRBJ2-7,NA,NA,CASSYAGTGEQYF,TGTGCCAGCAGTTACGCGGGAACCGGCGAGCAGTACTTC
TRBV5-1,TRBJ1-1,TRBD1,NA,CASSLYRGGSTEAFF,TGCGCCAGCAGCTTATACAGGGGAGGAAGCACTGAAGCTTTCTTT
TRBV5-1,TRBJ2-1,NA,NA,CASSLQGLGYNEQFF,TGCGCCAGCAGCTTGCAGGGATTAGGCTACAATGAGCAGTTCTTC
TRBV18,TRBJ2-5,TRBD1,NA,CASSTVGTGDETQYF,TGTGCCAGCTCGACTGTTGGGACAGGGGACGAGACCCAGTACTTC
TRBV5-4,TRBJ2-6,NA,NA,CASSLLSGANVLTF,TGTGCCAGCAGCTTGCTCTCTGGGGCCAACGTCCTGACTTTC
TRBV19,TRBJ2-3,NA,NA,CAGVGRLGDTQYF,TGTGCCGGCGTGGGGCGCCTGGGAGATACGCAGTATTTT
TRBV7-9,TRBJ2-6,NA,NA,CASTPLGLASTGANVLTF,TGTGCCAGCACCCCCCTAGGGCTAGCCAGTACTGGGGCCAACGTCCTGACTTTC